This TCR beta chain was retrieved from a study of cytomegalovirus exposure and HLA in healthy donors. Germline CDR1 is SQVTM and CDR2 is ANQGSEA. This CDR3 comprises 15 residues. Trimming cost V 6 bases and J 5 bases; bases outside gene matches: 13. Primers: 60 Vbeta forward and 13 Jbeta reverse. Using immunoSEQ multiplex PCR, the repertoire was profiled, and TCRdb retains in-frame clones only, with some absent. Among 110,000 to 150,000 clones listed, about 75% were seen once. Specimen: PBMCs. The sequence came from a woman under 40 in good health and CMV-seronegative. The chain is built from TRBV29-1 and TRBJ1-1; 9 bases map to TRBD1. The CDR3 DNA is TGCAGCGTACTCGGACAGGGGACCTATAGGACTGAAGCTTTCTTT. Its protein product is CSVLGQGTYRTEAFF. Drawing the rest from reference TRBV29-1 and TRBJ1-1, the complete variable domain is SAVISQKPSRDICQRGTSLTIQCQVDSQVTMMFWYRQQPGQSLTLIATANQGSEATYESGFVIDKFPISRPNLTFSTLTVSNMSPEDSSIYLCSVLGQGTYRTEAFFGQGTRLTVV.